The TCR beta chain described here comes from a study of blood T cell repertoires in COVID-19. Study-level background: Samples of COVID-19 (acute and convalescent) were obtained from the United States, Italy and Spain. PBMCs, B-cell-depleted T cells, or T cells provided the cDNA or gDNA that made up the material.

Per the authors' pipeline: For nucleated cells, counts were estimated from reference gene primer amplification. The repertoire was sequenced with immunoSEQ multiplex PCR; TCRdb's copy has only in-frame clones and lacks some. V and J calls and clone size come straight from that table; D and trimming were deduced from the DNA. The sample has 55,000 to 80,000 clones; over 75% are singletons. Per the germline V gene, CDR1 is MNHEY and CDR2 is SVGEGT. V dropped 6 bases and J dropped 6 bases, with 14 bases sitting between them. The CDR3 is 13 residues long. The TCR originated in a man aged 50-59 years with acute or convalescent COVID-19. The V call is TRBV6-2 or TRBV6-3, the J call TRBJ1-2, with D unresolved. Input material: peripheral blood. The CDR3 DNA is TGTGCCAGCAGCCCAACATGGTTTAATGGCTACACCTTC. This sequence encodes CASSPTWFNGYTF.